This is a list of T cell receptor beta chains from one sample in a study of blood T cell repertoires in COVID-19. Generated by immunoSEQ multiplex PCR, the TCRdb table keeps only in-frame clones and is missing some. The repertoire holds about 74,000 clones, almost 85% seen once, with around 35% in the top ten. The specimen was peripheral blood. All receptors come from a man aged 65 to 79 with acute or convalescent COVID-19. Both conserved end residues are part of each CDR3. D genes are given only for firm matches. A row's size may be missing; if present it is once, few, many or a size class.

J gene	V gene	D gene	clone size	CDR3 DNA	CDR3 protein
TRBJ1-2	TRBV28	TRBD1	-	TGTGCCAGCAGTTTTCGCAAACAGGGGAAGGGTGGCTACACCTTC	CASSFRKQGKGGYTF
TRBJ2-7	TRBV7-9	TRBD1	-	TGTGCCAGCAGCCCGGGGACAGGGCCCCCCTACGAGCAGTACTTC	CASSPGTGPPYEQYF
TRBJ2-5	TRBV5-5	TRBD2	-	TGTGCCAGCAGCTTTAGCGGGAGGGCCGGGAGTCTATCCCTTCAAGAGACCCAGTACTTC	CASSFSGRAGSLSLQETQYF
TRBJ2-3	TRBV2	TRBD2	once	TGTGCCAGCAGGATGGGACTAGCGGGAGATGAAGATACGCAGTATTTT	CASRMGLAGDEDTQYF
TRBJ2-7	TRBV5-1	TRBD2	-	TGCGCCAGCAGCCCGGGACTAGCGGGAGACTACGAGCAGTACTTC	CASSPGLAGDYEQYF
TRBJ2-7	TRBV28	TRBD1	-	TGTGCCAGCAGGACCGGACAGGGGGCTCCCTACGAGCAGTACTTC	CASRTGQGAPYEQYF
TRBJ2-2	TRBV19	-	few	TGTGCCAGTACCCCGTTCCGGCTAGCTGACACCGGGGAGCTGTTTTTT	CASTPFRLADTGELFF
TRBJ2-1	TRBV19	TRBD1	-	TGTGCCGCGAGTAGGTCAGGGGGCTATGAGCAGTTCTTC	CAASRSGGYEQFF
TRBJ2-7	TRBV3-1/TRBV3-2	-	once	TGTGCCAGCAGCCAAGTAAGCCACGAGCAGTACTTC	CASSQVSHEQYF
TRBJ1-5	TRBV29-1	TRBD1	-	TGCAGCGTTGTATACCCAGGGGGCGAGGATCAGCCCCAGCATTTT	CSVVYPGGEDQPQHF
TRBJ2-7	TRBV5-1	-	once	TGCGCCAGCACGTCACAGGGCCGGGAGCAGTACTTC	CASTSQGREQYF
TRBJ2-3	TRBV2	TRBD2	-	TGTGCCAGCAAAACTAGCGAGACCCCCACAGATACGCAGTATTTT	CASKTSETPTDTQYF
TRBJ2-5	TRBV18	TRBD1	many	TGTGCCAGCTCACCTACCACAGGGGGGGAGACCCAGTACTTC	CASSPTTGGETQYF
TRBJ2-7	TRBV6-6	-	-	TGTGCCAGCAGTCCACCCCAGGGGTTGGGCGAGCAGTACTTC	CASSPPQGLGEQYF
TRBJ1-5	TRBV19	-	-	TGTGCCAGTAGGACCGGGTCAGGGGTTGGAGGTGGGTCCCAGCATTTT	CASRTGSGVGGGSQHF
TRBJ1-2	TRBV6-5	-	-	TGTGCCACAAACCCTCCAGGGGAGCACTATGGCTACACCTTC	CATNPPGEHYGYTF
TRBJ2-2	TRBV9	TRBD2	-	TGTGCCAGCAGCCCCTTGGTTCCTAGCGGGGCTGGTGCCGGGGAGCTGTTTTTT	CASSPLVPSGAGAGELFF
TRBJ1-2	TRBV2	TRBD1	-	TGTGCCAGCAGTGTCGGGACAGGGTTCAATGGCTACACCTTC	CASSVGTGFNGYTF
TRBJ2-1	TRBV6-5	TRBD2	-	TGTGCCAGCAGTTACCTTGGACTAGCGGCTGTCAATGAGCAGTTCTTC	CASSYLGLAAVNEQFF
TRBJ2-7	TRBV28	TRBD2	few	TGTGCCAGCAGTTCCTGGACTAGCGGGGGCTACGAGCAGTACTTC	CASSSWTSGGYEQYF
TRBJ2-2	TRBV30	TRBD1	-	TGTGCCTGGTCCGGGACAGGGGGCACCGGGGAGCTGTTTTTT	CAWSGTGGTGELFF
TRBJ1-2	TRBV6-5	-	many	TGTGCCAGCATGGGGGCGAAGAGCTTTGGAAGCTACACCTTC	CASMGAKSFGSYTF
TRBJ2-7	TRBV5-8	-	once	TGTGCCAGCAGCGCTGGACTCCTCGGACGAGAGCAGTACTTC	CASSAGLLGREQYF
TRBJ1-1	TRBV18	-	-	TGTGCCAGCTCACTGGTCGCAGGGATGAACACTGAAGCTTTCTTT	CASSLVAGMNTEAFF
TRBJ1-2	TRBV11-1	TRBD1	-	TGTGCCAGCAGCCTATCCCCCGGACAGGGTGGCTATGGCTACACCTTC	CASSLSPGQGGYGYTF
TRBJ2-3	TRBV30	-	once	TGTGCCTGGAGTGTGGACAGTCGCACAGATACGCAGTATTTT	CAWSVDSRTDTQYF
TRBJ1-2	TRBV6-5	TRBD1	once	TGTGCCAGCAGTTACTCAGTACAGGGGCCATATGGCTACACCTTC	CASSYSVQGPYGYTF
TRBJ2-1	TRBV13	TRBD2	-	TGTGCCAGCAGCTTTGGGACTAGCGGGGTTGGGGAGCAGTTCTTC	CASSFGTSGVGEQFF
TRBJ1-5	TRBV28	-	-	TGTGCCAGCATTCCCGGGGGGGGGAATCAGCCCCAGCATTTT	CASIPGGGNQPQHF
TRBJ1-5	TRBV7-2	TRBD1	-	TGTGCCAGCAGCTTAGGGGCCAGGGGGCGAAGCAATCAGCCCCAGCATTTT	CASSLGARGRSNQPQHF
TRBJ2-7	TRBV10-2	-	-	TGCGCCACCGGTTCGACAGTGCCGGCCGAGCAGTACTTC	CATGSTVPAEQYF
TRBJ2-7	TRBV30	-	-	TGTGCCTGGAGTGTTGGCCAGGGATACGAGCAGTACTTC	CAWSVGQGYEQYF
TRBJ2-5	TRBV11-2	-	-	TGTGCCAGCAGCTTAGATCTGAAGGAGGTGGGGGAGACCCAGTACTTC	CASSLDLKEVGETQYF
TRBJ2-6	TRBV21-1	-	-	TGTGCCAGCAGCCCCGTCGAGGACAAGGAGCGCCTCTCTGGGGCCAACGTCCTGACTTTC	CASSPVEDKERLSGANVLTF
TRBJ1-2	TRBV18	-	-	TGTGCCAGCTCACCGACGGGGGGGAAGGAATATGGCTACACCTTC	CASSPTGGKEYGYTF
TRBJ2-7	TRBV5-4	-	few	TGTGCCAGCAGCGAGATGGACAGCCCCTACGAGCAGTACTTC	CASSEMDSPYEQYF
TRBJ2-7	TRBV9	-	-	TGTGCCAGCAGCGTTCACAGCCTGGGCGCTGGCGAGCAGTACTTC	CASSVHSLGAGEQYF
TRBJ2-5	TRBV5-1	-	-	TGCGCCAGCAGCTTGGGCCTGCAGGTAGAGACCCAGTACTTC	CASSLGLQVETQYF
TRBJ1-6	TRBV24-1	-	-	TGTGCCACCAGTGAATTTCCCCGGGGACTTTCACCCCTCCACTTT	CATSEFPRGLSPLHF
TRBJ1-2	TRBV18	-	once	TGTGCCAGCTCACCACGTCAGGCGAACTATGGCTACACCTTC	CASSPRQANYGYTF
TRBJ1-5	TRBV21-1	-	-	TGTGCCAGCATTTCCGGGACAGAGTCTTTTCGGGCGCTAGGAAGCAATCAGCCCCAGCATTTT	CASISGTESFRALGSNQPQHF
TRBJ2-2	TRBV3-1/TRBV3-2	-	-	TGTGCCAGCAGCCAAGATGTCGTCGGGGAGCTGTTTTTT	CASSQDVVGELFF
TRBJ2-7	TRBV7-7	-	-	TGTGCTAGCAGCTCCGACAGCAGCTCCTACGAGCAGTACTTC	CASSSDSSSYEQYF
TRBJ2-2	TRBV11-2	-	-	TGTGCCAGCAGCCTCGCCCGGGTGGAGCTGTTTTTT	CASSLARVELFF
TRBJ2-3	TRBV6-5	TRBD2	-	TGTGCCACCGTCAGCGGGAGCGCTAAAATAGATACGCAGTATTTT	CATVSGSAKIDTQYF
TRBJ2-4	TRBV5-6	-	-	TGTGCCAGCAGCTTGGTGGGGTTAGGGGACATTCAGTACTTC	CASSLVGLGDIQYF
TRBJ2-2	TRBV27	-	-	TGTGCCAGCAGTTACACCAACACCGGGGAGCTGTTTTTT	CASSYTNTGELFF
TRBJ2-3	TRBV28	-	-	TGTGCCAGCAGTGCCGTAACAGGAGTCGGCACAGATACGCAGTATTTT	CASSAVTGVGTDTQYF
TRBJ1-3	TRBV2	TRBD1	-	TGTGCCAGCAGCAAAACAGGGGACGGAAACACCATATATTTT	CASSKTGDGNTIYF
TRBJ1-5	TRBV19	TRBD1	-	TGTGCCAGTAGTATAGATGCGCGGGACAGGGTCCAGCATTTT	CASSIDARDRVQHF
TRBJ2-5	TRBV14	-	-	TGTGCCAGCAGCCAAGATCTTAACAGGCAAGAGACCCAGTACTTC	CASSQDLNRQETQYF
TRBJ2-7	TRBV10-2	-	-	TGCGCCAGCAGTGCAGGGGCCCCAAACTCCTACGAGCAGTACTTC	CASSAGAPNSYEQYF
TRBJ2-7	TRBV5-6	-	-	TGTGCCAGCAGCTTGGCCAATGCATACGGGGAGCAGTACTTC	CASSLANAYGEQYF